This T cell receptor beta chain comes out of a study of blood T cell repertoires in COVID-19. TCRdb's copy holds only in-frame clones and misses some; the assay was immunoSEQ multiplex PCR. The data contain about 140,000 clones, about nine tenths of them seen just once; the ten biggest clones take up under 3%. Recruited during active infection, patients (from Seattle) were subsequently followed longitudinally. This receptor was identified in a human donor with COVID-19, enrolled during active disease. The donor label of this sample is uncertain. Sequenced input: peripheral blood.

DNA of the CDR3: TGTGCCAGCAGCTCCGGGACAGGGGGCCCGGGAAACACCATATATTTT. Amino acid sequence: CASSSGTGGPGNTIYF. The V gene is TRBV5-6, the J gene TRBJ1-3; 12 positions agree with TRBD1. The CDR3 length is 16 residues. V lost 3 bases to trimming and J lost 4 bases; unmatched junction nucleotides: 5. CDR1 is SGHDT and CDR2 is YYEEEE in the germline V gene.